One and the same sample provided the 20 T cell receptor beta chains below, sequenced in a study of cytomegalovirus exposure and HLA in healthy donors. The PCR was carried out with 60 Vbeta primers and 13 Jbeta primers. Some clones are missing from TCRdb's copy, which holds only in-frame ones; the method was immunoSEQ multiplex PCR. The data hold some 180,000 clones, with more than 60% observed a single time. Sequencing was carried out using PBMCs. The receptors were sampled from a woman aged 60-75 years in good health and CMV-seropositive.

This CDR3 reads CASSDGTGGIYEQYF. The CDR3 DNA sequence: TGTGCCAGCAGCGACGGGACAGGGGGCATCTACGAGCAGTACTTC. V usage is TRBV7-9 and J usage is TRBJ2-7; 12 positions match TRBD1. This CDR3 has 15 amino acids. The V segment lost 5 bases and the J segment 3 bases; nucleotides outside the gene matches: 5. The germline V gene encodes CDR1 SEHNR and CDR2 FQNEAQ (reference sequence).

The table lists this clone with a count of one. The V and J genes are TRBV5-6 and TRBJ1-1; weak D call: TRBD1 (6 bases). V lost 0 bases and J 4 bases, leaving 7 bases between the germline ends. CDR1 is SGHDT and CDR2 is YYEEEE in the germline V gene. The CDR3 extends over 13 amino acids. This chain's CDR3 is CASSLGGGTEAFF. The CDR3 nucleotides read TGTGCCAGCAGCTTGGGAGGGGGCACTGAAGCTTTCTTT.

The chain recombines TRBV7-2 with TRBJ2-3, with 10 positions matching TRBD2. Germline CDR1 and CDR2: SGHTA and FQGNSA. The CDR3 totals 15 residues. With V trimmed by 1 base and J by 6 bases, 4 bases remained unmatched. The DNA for the CDR3 is TGTGCCAGCAGCTTAGAGACTAGCGGGCGGGATACGCAGTATTTT. Residues: CASSLETSGRDTQYF.

This sequence joins TRBV7-2 and TRBJ2-2; TRBD2 might be the D (6 bases). CDR1 and CDR2 (germline): SGHTA, FQGNSA. Trimming pared 1 base from V and 0 bases from J, leaving 9 bases between. The CDR3 has 16 residues. CDR3 in amino acids: CASSLGRGTNTGELFF. The CDR3 DNA reads TGTGCCAGCAGCTTAGGGCGGGGAACGAACACCGGGGAGCTGTTTTTT.

The chain couples TRBV11-2 to TRBJ2-1, with a possible D match to TRBD2 (6 bases). The CDR3 loop spans 14 amino acids. V gave up 5 bases and J gave up 5 bases, with 13 bases separating them. Germline CDR1 reads SGHAT; CDR2 reads FQNNGV. The CDR3: CASSLSGFDNEQFF. The CDR3 bases are TGTGCCAGCAGCCTCAGCGGGTTCGACAATGAGCAGTTCTTC.

The chain carries TRBV2 and TRBJ2-3; D is perhaps TRBD2 (7 bases). V was clipped by 6 bases and J by 6 bases, with 13 bases between them. This CDR3 contains 13 residues. The germline V gene encodes CDR1 SNHLY and CDR2 FYNNEI. The CDR3 DNA reads TGTGCCAGCAGGGCGGGGGCGGGGGATACGCAGTATTTT. It encodes CASRAGAGDTQYF.

The rearrangement uses TRBV18 and TRBJ2-3, with 7 bases lining up with TRBD2. This CDR3 comprises 15 residues. Trimming cost V 6 bases and J 0 bases; bases outside gene matches: 6. Germline V CDR1 and CDR2: KGHSH, LQKENI. CDR3 coding DNA: TGTGCCAGCTCCCCGTGGGAGGGAAGCACAGATACGCAGTATTTT. This sequence encodes CASSPWEGSTDTQYF.

The J gene is TRBJ2-1, the V gene TRBV7-2, with 8 bases that match TRBD1. The junction had 2 bases not matched to a gene; V was cut back by 4 bases and J by 6 bases. The V gene's germline CDR1 is SGHTA and CDR2 FQGNSA. The CDR3 contains 13 residues. CDR3 coding DNA: TGTGCCAGCAGCTCCGACAGGGGCAATGAGCAGTTCTTC. Protein: CASSSDRGNEQFF.

This clone was seen just once. The chain combines TRBV27 with TRBJ1-1; possible D gene TRBD1, 5 bases. Trimming removed 3 bases from V and 3 bases from J, with 14 bases in between. CDR3 length: 15 residues. In germline, CDR1 is MNHEY, CDR2 SMNVEV (reference sequence). The CDR3 DNA sequence: TGTGCCAGCAGTTTGGAAGGGGTTAGTTACACTGAAGCTTTCTTT. Amino acids: CASSLEGVSYTEAFF.

The CDR3 DNA reads as TGTGCCAGCAGCTCCCTACAGGGGGCTGGCTATGGCTACACCTTC. This sequence encodes CASSSLQGAGYGYTF. The J gene is TRBJ1-2, the V gene TRBV7-6; 9 bases are shared with TRBD1. CDR3 length equals 15 residues. Looked up from germline, CDR1 is SGHVS and CDR2 is FNYEAQ. Germline trimming cut 4 bases from V and 4 bases from J; bases unmatched to any gene: 7.

The table lists this clone with a few counts. This chain uses TRBV5-6 with TRBJ1-1; 9 bases fit TRBD1. There are 14 residues in the CDR3. V lost 3 bases, J lost 4 bases, and 4 bases stayed unmatched. Germline-derived CDR1 and CDR2 are SGHDT and YYEEEE. CDR3 coding DNA: TGTGCCAGCAGCTCGTCGACAGGGGGCACTGAAGCTTTCTTT. Its protein product is CASSSSTGGTEAFF.

This chain links TRBV28 with TRBJ2-6; D is undetermined. The CDR3 is 15 residues long. CDR1 is MDHEN, CDR2 SYDVKM, per germline. The V gene lost 6 bases and the J gene lost 2 bases, with 11 bases spanning the gap. CDR3 region: CASRTGGAGANVLTF. The CDR3 region has the DNA TGTGCCAGCAGAACGGGTGGAGCTGGGGCCAACGTCCTGACTTTC.

The table lists this clone with a count of one. The DNA for the CDR3 is TGTGCCAGCAGCTTAGCGTTAGCGGCCCCCTACGAGCAGTACTTC. Protein product: CASSLALAAPYEQYF. The chain recombines TRBV7-8 with TRBJ2-7, with TRBD2 as a possible D gene (6 bases). Trimming took off 0 bases at V and 2 bases at J, with 11 bases between the two ends. CDR3 size: 15 residues. Germline V lookup: CDR1 SGHVS, CDR2 FQNEAQ.

This clone was seen only once. This sequence joins TRBV2 and TRBJ1-4; TRBD1 aligns across 9 bases. The CDR3 loop spans 19 amino acids. Germline V CDR1 and CDR2: SNHLY, FYNNEI. After removal of 5 bases from V and 7 bases from J, the junction contained 20 bases not matched to a gene. CDR3 sequence: CASSRSRDREKVRGEKLFF. CDR3 DNA sequence: TGTGCCAGCAGTCGCAGCCGGGACAGGGAGAAAGTCAGAGGTGAAAAACTGTTTTTT.

The chain combines TRBV6-5 with TRBJ2-1; the D gene is possibly TRBD2 (6 bases). Germline V lookup: CDR1 MNHEY, CDR2 SVGAGI. The CDR3 has 15 amino acids. V was shortened by 4 bases and J by 0 bases, with 10 bases between the two germline ends. In DNA form, the CDR3 reads TGTGCCAGCAGTTCAGCGGGCAGCTCCTACAATGAGCAGTTCTTC. Translating it yields CASSSAGSSYNEQFF.

The chain links TRBV19 to TRBJ1-1, with no clear D. In germline, CDR1 is LNHDA, CDR2 SQIVND (reference sequence). V shed 7 bases and J shed 3 bases, with 6 bases lying between them. This CDR3 has 11 residues. CDR3 loop: CASIGYTEAFF. CDR3 nucleotides: TGTGCCAGTATCGGGTACACTGAAGCTTTCTTT. Together with reference TRBV19 and TRBJ1-1, the CDR3 gives the full variable domain: DGGITQSPKYLFRKEGQNVTLSCEQNLNHDAMYWYRQDPGQGLRLIYYSQIVNDFQKGDIAEGYSVSREKKESFPLTVTSAQKNPTAFYLCASIGYTEAFFGQGTRLTVV.

The V and J genes are TRBV6-1 and TRBJ1-2; D remains unclear. V was shortened by 4 bases and J by 5 bases, with 20 bases between the two germline ends. This CDR3 has 16 residues. Germline CDR1 is MNHNS and CDR2 is SASEGT. As DNA, the CDR3 is TGTGCCAGCAGTGGCAGCTGGAGGGCGGTCCCATATGGCTACACCTTC. Protein: CASSGSWRAVPYGYTF.

J is TRBJ2-5 and V is TRBV6-6; D possibly corresponds to TRBD2 (5 bases). Trimming took 1 base from V and 5 from J, leaving 8 bases between them. Germline V lookup: CDR1 MNHNY, CDR2 SVGAGI (reference sequence). CDR3 size: 13 residues. The CDR3 DNA sequence: TGTGCCAGCAGTTACTTCCGAGGGGAGACCCAGTACTTC. Protein sequence: CASSYFRGETQYF.

The chain recombines TRBV27 with TRBJ2-1, with 10 positions matching TRBD2. The CDR3 spans 15 residues. V lost 9 bases to trimming and J lost 9 bases; unmatched junction nucleotides: 14. The germline V gene encodes CDR1 MNHEY and CDR2 SMNVEV (reference sequence). DNA of the CDR3: TGTGCCAGTACCTTGGGGCTAGCGGGAGTGGGTGAGCAGTTCTTC. This sequence encodes CASTLGLAGVGEQFF.

The rearrangement uses TRBV4-2 and TRBJ1-2, with D possibly being TRBD1 (5 bases). Trimming took off 0 bases at V and 8 bases at J, with 16 bases between the two ends. The germline CDR1 and CDR2 sequences are LGHNA and YNFKEQ. This CDR3 contains 15 residues. The CDR3 DNA is TGTGCCAGCAGCCAAGATCAAGCGGGCCGGGGCGGCTACACCTTC. This gives the protein CASSQDQAGRGGYTF.